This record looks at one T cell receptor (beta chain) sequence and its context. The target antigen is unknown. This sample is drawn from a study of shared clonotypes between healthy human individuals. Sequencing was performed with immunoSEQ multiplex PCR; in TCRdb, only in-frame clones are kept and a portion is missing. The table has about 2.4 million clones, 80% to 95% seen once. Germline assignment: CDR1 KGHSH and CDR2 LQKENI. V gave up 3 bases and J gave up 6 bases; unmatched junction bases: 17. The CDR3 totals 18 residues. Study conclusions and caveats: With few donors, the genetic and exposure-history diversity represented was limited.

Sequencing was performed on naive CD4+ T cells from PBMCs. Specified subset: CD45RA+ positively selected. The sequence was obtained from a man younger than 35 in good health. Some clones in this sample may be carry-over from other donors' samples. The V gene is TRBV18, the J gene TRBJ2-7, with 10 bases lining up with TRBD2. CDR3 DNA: TGTGCCAGCTCACCTCGGGACAGATCTTCGGGACTAGCGTCCGAGCAGTACTTC. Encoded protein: CASSPRDRSSGLASEQYF.